The 27 T cell receptor beta chains in this list originate from one sample, sequenced in a study of blood T cell repertoires in COVID-19. The repertoire was sequenced with immunoSEQ multiplex PCR; TCRdb's copy has only in-frame clones and lacks some. The table has just over 70,000 clones, around nine tenths seen once. Specimen: peripheral blood. The receptors derive from a human donor in a cohort sampled during active COVID-19.

The gene calls are TRBV20-1 and TRBJ1-1, with TRBD1 matching 9 bases. Germline lookup yields CDR1 DFQATT and CDR2 SNEGSKA (reference sequence). CDR3 length: 11 residues. V shed 4 bases, J shed 11 bases, and the junction held 5 bases outside the gene matches. Here the CDR3 reads CSAIHRGRAFF. In DNA, the CDR3 is TGCAGTGCTATACACAGGGGGCGGGCTTTCTTT.

The chain uses TRBV4-1 and TRBJ2-7, with unresolved D. V was clipped by 4 bases and J by 2 bases, with 15 bases between them. Germline values: CDR1 MGHRA, CDR2 YSYEKL. This CDR3 spans 15 amino acids. The DNA of the CDR3 is TGCGCCAGCAGCCCCGAGGCCGCGCAGACCTACGAGCAGTACTTC. Residues: CASSPEAAQTYEQYF.

The chain employs TRBV7-8 and TRBJ2-7; TRBD2 agrees at 7 bases. Germline values: CDR1 SGHVS, CDR2 FQNEAQ. With V trimmed by 9 bases and J by 0 bases, 14 bases remained unmatched. The CDR3 length is 16 residues. In nucleotides, the CDR3 is TGTGCCAGTCGGGAGGAACTGTCAGGGACCTCCTACGAGCAGTACTTC. Translation gives CASREELSGTSYEQYF. Looking up the rest from reference TRBV7-8 and TRBJ2-7 gives the full variable domain: GAGVSQSPRYKVAKRGQDVALRCDPISGHVSLFWYQQALGQGPEFLTYFQNEAQLDKSGLPSDRFFAERPEGSVSTLKIQRTQQEDSAVYLCASREELSGTSYEQYFGPGTRLTVT.

The rearrangement joins TRBV27 to TRBJ1-2; D gene uncertain. This CDR3 is 15 amino acids long. V was shortened by 4 bases and J by 8 bases, with 20 bases between the two germline ends. In germline, CDR1 is MNHEY, CDR2 SMNVEV (reference sequence). CDR3 sequence reads: CASSSIREGLSGYTF. CDR3 nucleotide sequence: TGTGCCAGCAGTTCGATTAGGGAGGGCCTATCCGGCTACACCTTC.

This chain joins TRBV12-3 or TRBV12-4 and TRBJ1-2; TRBD1 matches at 10 bases. The V and J ends lost 6 bases and 7 bases, in that order; junction bases with no gene match: 2. CDR3 size: 12 residues. Here the CDR3 DNA reads TGTGCCAGCAGGGGGACAGGGGTTGGCTACACCTTC. It codes for CASRGTGVGYTF.

The rearrangement uses TRBV28 and TRBJ1-2, with 8 nucleotides matching TRBD1. Germline V gene sequence: CDR1 MDHEN, CDR2 SYDVKM. This CDR3 region has 14 residues. Trimming took 2 bases from V and 6 from J; bases not matched to a gene: 5. CDR3: CASSLAGGADGYTF. Written as DNA, the CDR3 is TGTGCCAGCAGTTTAGCAGGGGGCGCCGATGGCTACACCTTC.

The rearrangement joins TRBV5-4 to TRBJ2-7; TRBD2 matches 7 bases. Germline trimming cut 2 bases from V and 3 bases from J; bases unmatched to any gene: 5. This CDR3 region has 14 residues. Germline-derived CDR1 and CDR2 are SGHNT and YYREEE (reference sequence). The DNA for the CDR3 is TGTGCCAGCAGCTTAGGGCGGGGGAGCTACGAGCAGTACTTC. Its translation: CASSLGRGSYEQYF. The full variable domain, with the rest looked up from reference TRBV5-4 and TRBJ2-7, is ETGVTQSPTHLIKTRGQQVTLRCSSQSGHNTVSWYQQALGQGPQFIFQYYREEENGRGNFPPRFSGLQFPNYSSELNVNALELDDSALYLCASSLGRGSYEQYFGPGTRLTVT.

The chain carries TRBV29-1 and TRBJ1-3, with D perhaps TRBD1 (6 bases). The V gene lost 3 bases and the J gene lost 2 bases, with 11 bases spanning the gap. The length of the CDR3 is 14 residues. CDR1 SQVTM and CDR2 ANQGSEA come from the germline V gene. DNA of the CDR3: TGCAGCGTTGAGACAGGACCGCCTGGAAACACCATATATTTT. Protein product: CSVETGPPGNTIYF.

The chain couples TRBV2 to TRBJ1-2; 8 positions match TRBD1. Germline-derived CDR1 and CDR2 are SNHLY and FYNNEI. After removal of 6 bases from V and 3 bases from J, the junction contained 6 bases not matched to a gene. This CDR3 is built from 14 residues. The CDR3 protein is CASSRQGSYYGYTF. The CDR3 nucleotides are TGTGCCAGCAGCCGACAGGGGTCATACTATGGCTACACCTTC.

The CDR3 sequence is CASSRSGQVGYEQYF. CDR3 sequence (DNA): TGTGCCAGTAGTAGGTCCGGACAGGTAGGCTACGAGCAGTACTTC. The rearrangement uses TRBV19 and TRBJ2-7; TRBD1 aligns across 7 bases. Germline CDR1 is LNHDA and CDR2 is SQIVND (reference sequence). J was trimmed by 3 bases and V by 4 bases; bases with no gene match: 9. The CDR3 covers 15 residues.

The chain is built from TRBV9 and TRBJ1-1; D remains ambiguous. The CDR3 length is 15 residues. Germline V gene data show CDR1 as SGDLS and CDR2 as YYNGEE. V shed 3 bases and J shed 1 base, with 13 bases lying between them. The CDR3 coding sequence is TGTGCCAGCAGCGCGGACGGGCGGGGGAACACTGAAGCTTTCTTT. It translates to CASSADGRGNTEAFF.

The chain employs TRBV7-3 and TRBJ2-7; TRBD1 matches 7 bases. The CDR3 length is 18 residues. J gave up 5 bases and V 1 base, and 17 bases lay outside the gene matches. Germline V gene sequence: CDR1 SGHTA, CDR2 FQGTGA. The CDR3 sequence is CASSLICFRWDSLHEQYF. The CDR3 nucleotides read TGTGCCAGCAGCTTAATCTGTTTTCGGTGGGACAGCCTCCACGAGCAGTACTTC. The whole variable domain, remainder taken from reference TRBV7-3 and TRBJ2-7, is GAGVSQTPSNKVTEKGKYVELRCDPISGHTALYWYRQSLGQGPEFLIYFQGTGAADDSGLPNDRFFAVRPEGSVSTLKIQRTERGDSAVYLCASSLICFRWDSLHEQYFGPGTRLTVT.

This chain's CDR3 is CASSDDRGSSPLHF. The CDR3 nucleotides read TGTGCCAGCAGCGATGACAGGGGATCTTCACCCCTCCACTTT. The chain combines TRBV9 with TRBJ1-6; 8 bases match TRBD1. Losses at the gene ends were 3 bases for V and 9 bases for J; bases not matched to a gene: 5. Germline CDR1 SGDLS, CDR2 YYNGEE. The CDR3 loop spans 14 amino acids.

The V gene is TRBV12-5, the J gene TRBJ2-1; possible D gene TRBD2, 6 bases. V was trimmed by 6 bases and J by 0 bases, leaving 15 bases between them. In germline, CDR1 is LGHNT, CDR2 FRNRAP. This CDR3 contains 16 residues. The CDR3 region is CASGTGLGGSYNEQFF. In DNA, the CDR3 is TGTGCTAGTGGCACCGGACTGGGGGGCTCCTACAATGAGCAGTTCTTC.

The V and J genes are TRBV5-6 and TRBJ2-7; D call uncertain. The CDR3 has 14 residues. With 0 bases removed from V and 2 bases from J, the gap between germline ends came to 9 bases. The germline gives CDR1 SGHDT, CDR2 YYEEEE. CDR3 in DNA: TGTGCCAGCAGCTTGGGGCAGGTGGCCTACGAGCAGTACTTC. It is translated as CASSLGQVAYEQYF.

The chain has TRBV6-2 or TRBV6-3 and TRBJ1-2; D remains unclear. Trimming took off 4 bases at V and 2 bases at J, with 8 bases between the two ends. The CDR3 runs 13 residues. Germline CDR1 is MNHEY and CDR2 is SVGEGT. This chain's CDR3 is CASSLAGNYGYTF. In DNA, the CDR3 is TGTGCCAGCAGTTTGGCAGGCAACTATGGCTACACCTTC.

V usage is TRBV11-2 and J usage is TRBJ1-1, with TRBD1 as a possible D gene (5 bases). This CDR3 comprises 18 residues. With 3 bases removed from V and 4 bases from J, the gap between germline ends came to 24 bases. Germline CDR1 is SGHAT and CDR2 is FQNNGV. CDR3: CASSFSYFGGGVVTEAFF. CDR3 nucleotides: TGTGCCAGCAGCTTTTCCTACTTTGGGGGGGGAGTTGTCACTGAAGCTTTCTTT.

This sequence joins TRBV5-1 and TRBJ1-2, with no clear D. Germline lookup yields CDR1 SGHRS and CDR2 YFSETQ. The ends were cut back, 10 bases at V and 8 bases at J, with 15 bases in the middle. CDR3 size: 11 residues. CDR3 nucleotides: TGCGCCGTAAATAGTGCGGCAGGCTACACCTTC. Translation gives CAVNSAAGYTF.

V usage is TRBV11-2 and J usage is TRBJ1-1; D not resolved. The CDR3 runs 14 residues. The V and J ends lost 2 bases and 3 bases respectively, with 10 bases between them. Germline CDR1 is SGHAT and CDR2 is FQNNGV. The CDR3 loop is CASSLISFDTEAFF. In nucleotides, the CDR3 is TGTGCCAGCAGCTTAATTTCCTTCGACACTGAAGCTTTCTTT.

V and J are TRBV30 and TRBJ2-7, with 14 bases fitting TRBD2. The CDR3 length is 16 residues. CDR1 is GTSNPN and CDR2 is SVGIG in the germline V gene (reference sequence). The junction had 14 bases not matched to a gene; V was cut back by 5 bases and J by 8 bases. DNA of the CDR3: TGTGCCTGGGGACGAGGGGGACTAGCGGGGGTTTCCCAGCAGTACTTC. Protein product: CAWGRGGLAGVSQQYF.

The CDR3 DNA reads TGTGCCAGCAGCGGACAGGGGGCTACAGATACGCAGTATTTT. This encodes CASSGQGATDTQYF. The chain recombines TRBV5-6 with TRBJ2-3; 11 nucleotides match TRBD1. Trimming removed 4 bases from V and 3 bases from J; junction bases left unmatched: 1. Per germline, CDR1 SGHDT and CDR2 YYEEEE. This CDR3 has 14 residues.

This chain uses TRBV4-3 with TRBJ1-1; a weak D match, TRBD1 (5 bases). V was cut by 3 bases and J by 1 base, with 21 bases left in between. This CDR3 comprises 18 residues. Germline V lookup: CDR1 LGHNA, CDR2 YSLEER. DNA for the CDR3: TGCGCCAGCAGCCATTTAGGGGTAGTCGAGGACCCGAACACTGAAGCTTTCTTT. This sequence encodes CASSHLGVVEDPNTEAFF.

The chain links TRBV19 to TRBJ1-2; TRBD1 aligns across 8 bases. Germline V CDR1 and CDR2: LNHDA, SQIVND (reference sequence). The V gene end was trimmed by 6 bases and the J gene end by 7 bases; junction bases not matched to a gene: 13. The CDR3 is 15 residues long. The CDR3 is CASRLTRTGLSGYTF. CDR3 in DNA: TGTGCCAGTAGGCTCACCCGGACAGGGTTGAGTGGCTACACCTTC.

In this sample, this clone turned up a few times. V is TRBV7-9 and J is TRBJ2-7; D not certain. Looked up from germline, CDR1 is SEHNR and CDR2 is FQNEAQ (reference sequence). The CDR3 covers 12 residues. The V end lost 2 bases, the J end lost 6 bases, and 8 bases lay between the germline ends. As DNA, the CDR3 is TGTGCCAGCAGCTTATCTCGCGGCGAGCAGTACTTC. Its protein product is CASSLSRGEQYF.

The V gene is TRBV10-2, the J gene TRBJ2-5, with D possibly TRBD1 on 6 matching bases. Germline V gene lookup returns CDR1 WSHSY and CDR2 SAAADI. Between the trimmed V and J ends, which lost 3 bases and 3 bases, there was a span of 14 bases. The CDR3 extends over 15 amino acids. CDR3 in amino acids: CASSEEGVNKETQYF. The CDR3 region has the DNA TGCGCCAGCAGTGAAGAGGGGGTGAACAAAGAGACCCAGTACTTC.

A few counts support this clone. The chain's CDR3 is CASSPGTAYGYTF. Written as DNA, the CDR3 is TGCGCCAGCAGTCCCGGGACAGCCTATGGCTACACCTTC. The V and J genes are TRBV10-1 and TRBJ1-2; 7 bases agree with TRBD1. V lost 5 bases to trimming and J lost 4 bases; unmatched junction nucleotides: 4. The CDR3 runs 13 residues. Germline assignment: CDR1 WNHNN and CDR2 SYGVQD (reference sequence).

The chain links TRBV24-1 to TRBJ2-5; D ambiguous. V was cut by 3 bases and J by 0 bases, with 4 bases left in between. Germline CDR1 reads KGHDR; CDR2 reads SFDVKD. This CDR3 has 13 residues. The CDR3 coding sequence is TGTGCCACCAGTGATAACTACCAAGAGACCCAGTACTTC. It translates to CATSDNYQETQYF.